This T cell receptor beta chain was obtained from a study of multiple sclerosis patients with progressive multifocal leukoencephalopathy. There are 16 residues in the CDR3. The germline V gene encodes CDR1 SNHLY and CDR2 FYNNEI. The V segment lost 4 bases and the J segment 5 bases; nucleotides outside the gene matches: 12. Described time point: 5 to 6 months of natalizumab therapy. All patients had prior interferon beta, and all PML patients were female. T1 and T2 blood were collected at 6 and 12 months of natalizumab. Whole-study findings and limits: Lower normalized Shannon entropy suggested reduced TRB diversity in most PML patients. Expanded clones at PML onset predated and persisted through natalizumab therapy.

Here immunoSEQ multiplex PCR was the method, and the copy in TCRdb shows in-frame clones only, minus some. The data show 25,000 to 35,000 clones, roughly 86% seen once. About this clone itself: What it binds is not known.

The V and J genes are TRBV2 and TRBJ1-2, with 8 positions matching TRBD1. The sample consisted of PBMCs, taken from a patient treated with natalizumab. The sequence was obtained from a human donor with multiple sclerosis. The CDR3 spells CASSGDRSLVFYGYTF. Here the CDR3 DNA reads TGTGCCAGCAGTGGGGACAGGTCTTTGGTTTTTTATGGCTACACCTTC.